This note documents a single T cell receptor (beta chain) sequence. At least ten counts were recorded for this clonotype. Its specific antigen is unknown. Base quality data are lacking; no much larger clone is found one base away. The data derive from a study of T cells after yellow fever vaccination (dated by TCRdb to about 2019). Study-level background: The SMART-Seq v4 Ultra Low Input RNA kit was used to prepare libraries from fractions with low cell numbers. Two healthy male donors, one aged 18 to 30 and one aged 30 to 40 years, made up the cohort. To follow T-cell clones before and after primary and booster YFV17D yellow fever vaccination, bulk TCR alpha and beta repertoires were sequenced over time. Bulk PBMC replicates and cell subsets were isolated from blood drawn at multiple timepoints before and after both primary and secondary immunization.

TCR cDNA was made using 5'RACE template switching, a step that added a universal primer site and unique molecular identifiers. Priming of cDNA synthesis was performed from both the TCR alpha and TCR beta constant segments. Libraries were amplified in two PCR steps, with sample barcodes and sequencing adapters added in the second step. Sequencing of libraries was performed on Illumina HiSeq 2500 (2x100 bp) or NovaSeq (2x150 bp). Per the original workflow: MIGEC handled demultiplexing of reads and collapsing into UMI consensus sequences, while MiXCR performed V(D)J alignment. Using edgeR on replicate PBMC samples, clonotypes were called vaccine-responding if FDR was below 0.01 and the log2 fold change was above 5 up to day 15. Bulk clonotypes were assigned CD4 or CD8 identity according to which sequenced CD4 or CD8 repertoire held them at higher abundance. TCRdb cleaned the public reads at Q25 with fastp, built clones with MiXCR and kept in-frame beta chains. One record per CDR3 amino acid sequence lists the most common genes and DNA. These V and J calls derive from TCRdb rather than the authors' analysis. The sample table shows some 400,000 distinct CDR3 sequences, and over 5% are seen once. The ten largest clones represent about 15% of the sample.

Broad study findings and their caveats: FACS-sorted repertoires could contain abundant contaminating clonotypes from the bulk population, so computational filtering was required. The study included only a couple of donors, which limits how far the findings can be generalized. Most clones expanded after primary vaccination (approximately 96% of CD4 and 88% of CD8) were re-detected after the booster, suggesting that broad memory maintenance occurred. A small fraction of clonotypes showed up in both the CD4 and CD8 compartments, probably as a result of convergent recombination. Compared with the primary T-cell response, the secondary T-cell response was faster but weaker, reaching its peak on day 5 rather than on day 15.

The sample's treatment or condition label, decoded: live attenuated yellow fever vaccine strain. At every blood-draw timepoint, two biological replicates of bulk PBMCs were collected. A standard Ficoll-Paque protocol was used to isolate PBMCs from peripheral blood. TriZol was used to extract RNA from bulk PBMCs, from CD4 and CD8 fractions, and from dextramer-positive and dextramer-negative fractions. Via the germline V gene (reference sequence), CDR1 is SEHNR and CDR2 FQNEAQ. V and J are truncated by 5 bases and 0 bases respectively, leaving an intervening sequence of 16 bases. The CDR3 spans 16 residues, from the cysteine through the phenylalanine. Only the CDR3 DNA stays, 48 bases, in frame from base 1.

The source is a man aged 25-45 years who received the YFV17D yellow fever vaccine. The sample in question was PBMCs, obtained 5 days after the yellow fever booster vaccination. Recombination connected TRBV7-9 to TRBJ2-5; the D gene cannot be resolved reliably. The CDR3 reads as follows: CASSPTPGWDQETQYF. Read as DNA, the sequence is TGTGCCAGCAGCCCTACCCCCGGGTGGGACCAAGAGACCCAGTACTTC.